The clone carrying this TCR beta chain was detected a few times. Its antigen is not identified. The data were taken from a study of CD8+ T cells in alopecia areata. Study at large: Treatment ran 6 to 18 months, with 6 months of follow-up afterward.

RNA extraction was followed by reverse transcription into cDNA, which acted as the sequencing template. Profiling relied on immunoSEQ multiplex PCR, and the TCRdb table lists in-frame clones only, not all of them. The sample records about 120,000 clones, 58% being singletons. Study-wide results and limits: Scalp and blood retained many expanded lesional clones during tofacitinib.

Germline CDR1 SQVTM, CDR2 ANQGSEA. The ends were cut back, 1 base at V and 3 bases at J, with 9 bases in the middle. This CDR3 is built from 13 residues. Treatment given: oral pan-JAK inhibitor, 5-10 mg twice daily. Those with alopecia areata gave lesional scalp punch biopsies and peripheral blood. This specimen was CD8+ T cells sorted from blood, taken at week 4, from a patient treated with tofacitinib. The chain has TRBV29-1 and TRBJ1-1; D perhaps matches TRBD1 (5 bases). The receptor was isolated from a human donor with alopecia areata. CDR3 protein: CSVEAGTDTEAFF. CDR3 coding DNA: TGCAGCGTTGAAGCCGGGACCGACACTGAAGCTTTCTTT.